One and the same sample provided the 9 T cell receptor beta chains below, sequenced in a study of blood T cell repertoires in COVID-19 (dated by TCRdb to 2020 to 2021). Receptors were amplified or captured by the immunoSEQ multiplex PCR assay. This is the immuneACCESS table as TCRdb keeps it, with only in-frame sequences that have V and J called. A part of the clones is gone; compared with another copy, unresolved V genes explain less than half, and the rest is unexplained. Counted in this sample were roughly 140,000 clones; about 84% of them appeared once. The ten largest clones take up around 10% of the sample. The sample consisted of peripheral blood. These TCRs come from a woman of 80 years or more in a cohort sampled during active or convalescent COVID-19.

The gene calls are TRBV27 and TRBJ1-1, with TRBD1 matching 8 bases. The CDR3 loop spans 14 amino acids. The V gene end was trimmed by 6 bases and the J gene end by 1 base; junction bases not matched to a gene: 4. The germline CDR1 and CDR2 sequences are MNHEY and SMNVEV (reference sequence). The CDR3 DNA sequence: TGTGCCAGCAGAACCGACAGGGGGAACACTGAAGCTTTCTTT. This gives the protein CASRTDRGNTEAFF.

V gene TRBV28 combines with J gene TRBJ2-3, with 12 bases that match TRBD2. Looked up from germline, CDR1 is MDHEN and CDR2 is SYDVKM. Unmatched junction bases numbered 16, after V lost 8 bases and J lost 1 base. CDR3 size: 19 residues. The CDR3 DNA reads as TGTGCCAGCCTCCCTTCGGGGCTAGCGGGGGGGTGGGGCACAGATACGCAGTATTTT. Translated: CASLPSGLAGGWGTDTQYF.

V is TRBV7-7 and J is TRBJ2-1; D may be TRBD1 (5 bases). The V gene lost 5 bases and the J gene lost 6 bases, with 5 bases spanning the gap. The CDR3 is 11 residues long. The germline V gene has CDR1 SSHAT and CDR2 FNYEAQ (reference sequence). Here the CDR3 reads CASSQGNEQFF. The CDR3 nucleotides are TGTGCCAGCAGCCAGGGCAATGAGCAGTTCTTC.

CDR3 coding DNA: TGTGCCAGCAGACCGGACAGGGACGGCCAGCCCCAGCATTTT. Protein sequence: CASRPDRDGQPQHF. V and J are TRBV6-5 and TRBJ1-5, with 8 bases matching TRBD1. The CDR3 length is 14 residues. CDR1 and CDR2 (germline): MNHEY, SVGAGI. J gave up 7 bases and V 6 bases, and 8 bases lay outside the gene matches.

This chain connects TRBV5-1 to TRBJ1-5, with a weak D call TRBD1 (5 bases). The V gene lost 0 bases and the J gene lost 6 bases, with 7 bases spanning the gap. The CDR3 sequence is 13 residues long. The V gene's germline CDR1 is SGHRS and CDR2 YFSETQ. CDR3 loop: CASSLGQGQPQHF. CDR3 DNA: TGCGCCAGCAGCTTGGGGCAGGGTCAGCCCCAGCATTTT.

The gene calls are TRBV3-1 (or the pseudogene TRBV3-2) and TRBJ1-5, with 7 bases aligning to TRBD1. J lost 2 bases, V lost 4 bases, and 2 bases had no gene match. Germline values: CDR1 LGHDT, CDR2 YNNKEL (reference sequence). The CDR3 consists of 14 residues. In DNA form, the CDR3 reads TGTGCCAGCAGCCGACAGGGCGGCAATCAGCCCCAGCATTTT. Protein product: CASSRQGGNQPQHF.

The chain carries TRBV12-3 or TRBV12-4 and TRBJ1-2; 8 nucleotides align to TRBD1. With 3 bases clipped from V and 8 bases from J, the junction kept 5 bases outside the gene matches. The CDR3 contains 13 residues. The CDR3 nucleotides read TGTGCCAGCAGTTTCGGGACAGGATGGGGCTACACCTTC. Its protein is CASSFGTGWGYTF.

The rearrangement links TRBV15 to TRBJ2-4; tentative D call: TRBD1 (5 bases). Trimming shortened V by 4 bases and J by 3 bases, and 16 bases separated the two germline ends. Looked up from germline, CDR1 is LNHNV and CDR2 is YYDKDF (reference sequence). The CDR3 spans 16 residues. CDR3 coding DNA: TGTGCCACCAGCACCCGAGAGTGGGGCCTCAAAAACATTCAGTACTTC. This codes for CATSTREWGLKNIQYF.

V and J are TRBV7-2 and TRBJ2-2, with D tentatively TRBD2 (6 bases). Germline V CDR1 and CDR2: SGHTA, FQGNSA. The V and J ends lost 2 bases and 9 bases respectively, with 16 bases between them. The CDR3 covers 15 residues. CDR3 nucleotides: TGTGCCAGCAGCTTATCGCGGGAAGATGTTTGGGAGCTGTTTTTT. It yields the protein CASSLSREDVWELFF.